The rows below give T cell receptor beta chains drawn from one sample of a study of CD8+CD57+ T cells in acquired aplastic anemia. From the reads, TCRdb called clonotypes with MiXCR, one entry per CDR3 protein. The table includes 260,000 or so distinct CDR3 sequences, more than 45% detected once. Sequences were obtained from sorted CD4+, CD8+, or CD8+CD57+ T cells (not recorded which) from PBMCs. These receptors were obtained from a human donor with aplastic anemia. CDR3s include the opening cysteine and the closing phenylalanine or tryptophan. D genes are given only for firm matches. Only part of the rows carry a size: once, few, many, or a class if the clone is expanded.

j_call | clone_size | v_call | d_call | cdr3_nt | cdr3_aa
TRBJ2-7 | NA | TRBV11-2 | NA | TGTGCCAGCAGCCTAGCCTCCCAAGGCTACGAGCAGTACTTC | CASSLASQGYEQYF
TRBJ2-5 | NA | TRBV10-3 | NA | TGTGCCATCAGTGAGACGGGACTGAAAGAGACCCAGTACTTC | CAISETGLKETQYF
TRBJ1-5 | many | TRBV6-1 | TRBD1 | TGTGCCAGCAGTGTTGACAGGGGGCAAGTAAGCAATCAGCCCCAGCATTTT | CASSVDRGQVSNQPQHF
TRBJ1-4 | NA | TRBV30 | NA | TGTGCCTGGAGTGTCGGTGTGTCCGGTGAAAAACTGTTTTTT | CAWSVGVSGEKLFF
TRBJ2-5 | NA | TRBV7-9 | TRBD2 | TGTGCCAGCAGCTTAGGGACTAGCGGGGGGGCTTGGGAGACCCAGTACTTC | CASSLGTSGGAWETQYF
TRBJ2-7 | few | TRBV15 | TRBD1 | TGTGCCACCAGCAGAGACAGGGACAGGGGTCTCGAGCAGTACTTC | CATSRDRDRGLEQYF
TRBJ2-4 | NA | TRBV6-6 | NA | TGTGCCAGCAGTCATTTACAGGGAAACATTCAGTACTTC | CASSHLQGNIQYF
TRBJ2-7 | many | TRBV9 | TRBD1 | TGTGCCAGCAGCGCGACAGGGGCGTCCTACGAGCAGTACTTC | CASSATGASYEQYF
TRBJ1-4 | few | TRBV6-1 | NA | TGTGCCAGCAGTGACTTTGTGGGGGCAACTAATGAAAAACTGTTTTTT | CASSDFVGATNEKLFF
TRBJ2-7 | once | TRBV7-2 | TRBD2 | TGTGCCAGCAGACAGACATGGACTAGCGGGAGCGAGCAGTACTTC | CASRQTWTSGSEQYF
TRBJ2-1 | NA | TRBV27 | TRBD1 | TGTGCCAGCAGTTCGCCGGGACAGGGGTTGAATGAGCAGTTCTTC | CASSSPGQGLNEQFF
TRBJ2-3 | NA | TRBV4-3 | NA | TGCGCCAGCAGCCGGCTTAGGGCAGGGGTTGCAGATACGCAGTATTTT | CASSRLRAGVADTQYF
TRBJ1-1 | many | TRBV7-9 | NA | TGTGCCAGCAGCTTATCGTGGTTTTGGGGGTCCTCTGAACGGAGACAGAGTGAAGCTTTCTTT | CASSLSWFWGSSERRQSEAFF
TRBJ1-6 | few | TRBV28 | TRBD1 | TGTGCCAGCAGTTTAGACTGGACAGGCGATTCACCCCTCCACTTT | CASSLDWTGDSPLHF
TRBJ2-6 | many | TRBV5-5 | TRBD1 | TGTGCCAGCAGCCCCCCGACAGGGCCACGGACTGGGGCCAACGTCCTGACTTTC | CASSPPTGPRTGANVLTF
TRBJ2-1 | NA | TRBV12-3/TRBV12-4 | TRBD2 | TGTGCCAGCAGTTTTGTAATAGCGGGAGAAAACAATGAGCAGTTCTTC | CASSFVIAGENNEQFF
TRBJ2-1 | many | TRBV20-1 | TRBD2 | TGCAGTGCTAGGAACGGGACTAGCGGGGGAGCCAATGAGCAGTTCTTC | CSARNGTSGGANEQFF
TRBJ2-1 | NA | TRBV5-1 | TRBD2 | TGCGCCAGCAGCCATGGAATTTTAGCGGGGGGGTCCAATGAGCAGTTCTTC | CASSHGILAGGSNEQFF
TRBJ1-2 | few | TRBV7-3 | TRBD1 | TGTGCCAGCAGCTTGGGAACAACAGGGGGCTATGGCTACACCTTC | CASSLGTTGGYGYTF
TRBJ2-5 | NA | TRBV6-6 | NA | TGTGCCAGCAGCCATAGGACAGAGACCCAGTACTTC | CASSHRTETQYF
TRBJ2-7 | many | TRBV7-9 | NA | TGTGCCAGCCGCACAAACACTGTGGACGAGCAGTACTTC | CASRTNTVDEQYF
TRBJ2-1 | NA | TRBV9 | NA | TGTGCCAGCAGCGTACCTAATAGCAATGAGCAGTTCTTC | CASSVPNSNEQFF
TRBJ1-3 | once | TRBV7-9 | NA | TGTGCCAGCAGGCCCGGGCGGGACACCATATATTTT | CASRPGRDTIYF
TRBJ2-2 | NA | TRBV10-1 | TRBD1 | TGCGCCAGCAGTGCGACGGGACAGGACGCCGGGGAGCTGTCTTTT | CASSATGQDAGELSF
TRBJ2-2 | many | TRBV13 | NA | TGTGCCAGCAGCTGGGACCCCGGCAACAGCGGGGGGGAGCTGTTTTTT | CASSWDPGNSGGELFF
TRBJ2-3 | many | TRBV15 | NA | TGTGCCACCAGCAGAGATGGGGCAAGCACAGATACGCAGTATTTT | CATSRDGASTDTQYF
TRBJ2-5 | NA | TRBV20-1 | NA | TGCAGTGCCGCCAGGCGAGGGGGACAAGAGACCCAGTACTTC | CSAARRGGQETQYF
TRBJ1-6 | NA | TRBV20-1 | TRBD1 | TGCAGTGCTAACCGACAGGGGGCGAGGAATTCACCCCTCCACTTT | CSANRQGARNSPLHF
TRBJ1-1 | medium-sized | TRBV20-1 | TRBD1 | TGCAGTGCTAGAGGTTACGACAGGGAGAACACTGAAGCTTTCTTT | CSARGYDRENTEAFF
TRBJ2-3 | NA | TRBV27 | TRBD1 | TGTGCCAGCAGTCCTCTGAGGACAGGGTCAGTTTTAACAGATACGCAGTATTTT | CASSPLRTGSVLTDTQYF
TRBJ1-1 | NA | TRBV29-1 | NA | TGCAGCGTTGCTGAACAGGGCAGTGCTTTCTTT | CSVAEQGSAFF
TRBJ1-2 | NA | TRBV7-9 | NA | TGTGCCAGCAGCTTCGGCGGGACTAACTATGGCTACACCTTC | CASSFGGTNYGYTF
TRBJ2-5 | many | TRBV6-2/TRBV6-3 | NA | TGTGCCAGCAGCCTCGGGACAAATGATGGGACCCAGTACTTC | CASSLGTNDGTQYF
TRBJ1-1 | many | TRBV10-1 | NA | TGCGCCAGCAGTGACAGGCCGAACACTGAAGCTTTCTTT | CASSDRPNTEAFF
TRBJ1-1 | many | TRBV11-2 | NA | TGTGCCAGCGACTTTCTCGGGGGCCTAGCTTTCTTT | CASDFLGGLAFF
TRBJ1-1 | NA | TRBV7-2 | NA | TGTGCCAGCAGCTTAGGAGGAGGGGTTACTGAAGCTTTCTTT | CASSLGGGVTEAFF
TRBJ1-1 | NA | TRBV6-5 | TRBD1 | TGTGCCAGCAGGCGAACAGGGGTAGGGACTGAAGCTTTCTTT | CASRRTGVGTEAFF
TRBJ2-7 | many | TRBV11-2 | TRBD1 | TGTGCCAGCAGCTTATGGACAGGGAGCTCCTACGAGCAGTACTTC | CASSLWTGSSYEQYF
TRBJ2-7 | few | TRBV6-5 | NA | TGTGCCAGCAGTTACACTGGGCCCCTTATCACCTACGAGCAGTACTTC | CASSYTGPLITYEQYF
TRBJ2-5 | NA | TRBV24-1 | TRBD2 | TGTGCAGGTCGGCTAGCGGGGGGGCAGGAGACCCAGTACTTC | CAGRLAGGQETQYF
TRBJ1-1 | few | TRBV30 | NA | TGTGCCTGGAGTGTGCAGGGAGGTGAAGTTGCTGAAGCTTTCTTT | CAWSVQGGEVAEAFF
TRBJ2-1 | NA | TRBV24-1 | TRBD1 | TGTGCCACCAGTGAACACCGGGACAGGGGGATCAATGAGCAGTTCTTC | CATSEHRDRGINEQFF
TRBJ2-3 | NA | TRBV6-5 | TRBD1 | TGTGCCAGCAGACTTCAGGGGGCAGATACGCAGTATTTT | CASRLQGADTQYF
TRBJ2-3 | NA | TRBV20-1 | TRBD1 | TGCAGTGCCCGGGACAGATATAGCACAGATACGCAGTATTTT | CSARDRYSTDTQYF
TRBJ1-1 | NA | TRBV25-1 | TRBD1 | TGTGCCAGCAGTCGACAGGGGTGGGACACTGAAGCTTTCTTT | CASSRQGWDTEAFF
TRBJ2-7 | NA | TRBV4-3 | NA | TGCGCCAGCAGCCAAAGGGGCGGACCTTCCTACGAGCAGTACTTC | CASSQRGGPSYEQYF
TRBJ2-7 | NA | TRBV7-9 | TRBD1 | TGTGCCAGCAGCTCCTACCTGGTGGGGACAGGGCACTACGAGCAGTACTTC | CASSSYLVGTGHYEQYF
TRBJ1-1 | once | TRBV19 | TRBD1 | TGTGCCAGTAGTCCGGACAGGGGTCCGAACACTGAAGCTTTCTTT | CASSPDRGPNTEAFF
TRBJ1-5 | NA | TRBV20-1 | NA | TGCAGTGCTAGAGATCTCTTATTTTCGGGGATGAGAGGCCATCAGCCCCAGCATTTT | CSARDLLFSGMRGHQPQHF